These 27 T cell receptor beta chains share one sample of origin, sequenced in a study of T cell repertoires in cytomegalovirus infection. In TCRdb, the reads were re-called with MiXCR into one record per CDR3 protein. The repertoire consists of some 320,000 distinct CDR3 sequences, with under 35% occurring once and the leading ten covering 15% to 25%. The antigens for these receptors are not known. This material consisted of cultured PBMCs, taken from culture after CMV antigen stimulation. These receptors were taken from a human donor in good health (CMV status not recorded). Some clones in this sample may be carry-over from other donors' samples.

This chain connects TRBV24-1 to TRBJ2-7; D uncertain. Germline CDR1 KGHDR, CDR2 SFDVKD. Trimming left V 2 bases short and J 0 bases short, with 4 bases between. The CDR3 covers 13 residues. The CDR3 nucleotides are TGTGCCACCAGTGATTGGAGCTCCTACGAGCAGTACTTC. This sequence encodes CATSDWSSYEQYF.

This clonotype has only a few counts. V gene TRBV19 combines with J gene TRBJ1-5, with D maybe TRBD1 (6 bases). Trimming removed 3 bases from V and 5 bases from J, with 8 bases in between. Germline V gene lookup returns CDR1 LNHDA and CDR2 SQIVND (reference sequence). The CDR3 sequence is 13 residues long. CDR3 nucleotides: TGTGCCAGTAGTATTCAGGGGTATCAGCCCCAGCATTTT. It translates to CASSIQGYQPQHF.

This chain uses TRBV28 with TRBJ2-5; D is unclear. Trimming removed 3 bases from V and 6 bases from J, with 11 bases in between. The V gene's germline CDR1 is MDHEN and CDR2 SYDVKM. The CDR3 covers 13 residues. In nucleotides, the CDR3 is TGTGCCAGCAGTTTTTCCCTCCATAAGACCCAGTACTTC. It specifies CASSFSLHKTQYF.

The V call is TRBV7-8, the J call TRBJ1-1, with TRBD1 matching over 11 bases. The CDR3 is made up of 13 amino acids. Looked up from germline, CDR1 is SGHVS and CDR2 is FQNEAQ. V lost 7 bases and J lost 7; bases outside the gene matches: 5. CDR3 nucleotide sequence: TGTGCCAGCAAGGGACAGGGGGGAAGTGAAGCTTTCTTT. Residues: CASKGQGGSEAFF.

The chain has TRBV20-1 and TRBJ2-3; 7 bases are shared with TRBD2. The CDR3 has 17 residues. CDR1 DFQATT and CDR2 SNEGSKA come from the germline V gene (reference sequence). Trimming removed 4 bases from V and 1 base from J; junction bases left unmatched: 14. The CDR3 DNA sequence: TGCAGTGCTATCGGAGCGGGAACTCCACTTGGCACAGATACGCAGTATTTT. This sequence encodes CSAIGAGTPLGTDTQYF.

The chain links TRBV28 to TRBJ1-2; 8 bases agree with TRBD1. Looked up from germline, CDR1 is MDHEN and CDR2 is SYDVKM. CDR3 length: 14 amino acids. Trimming removed 8 bases from V and 8 bases from J; junction bases left unmatched: 13. The CDR3 region has the DNA TGTGCCAGCGCCAGGGGCGCAGGGGGCGAAGGCTACACCTTC. Translated: CASARGAGGEGYTF.

The rearrangement links TRBV7-4 to TRBJ2-6; a possible D gene is TRBD2 (6 bases). CDR1 and CDR2 (germline): SGHVT, SQSDAQ. The V end was cut by 2 bases, the J end by 3 bases, with 8 bases between. CDR3 size: 15 residues. CDR3 coding DNA: TGTGCCAGCAGCTTACGGGGGATTGGGGCCAACGTCCTGACTTTC. This gives the protein CASSLRGIGANVLTF.

J is TRBJ1-3 and V is TRBV4-1, with D uncertain. Germline V gives CDR1 MGHRA, CDR2 YSYEKL. Deletions cut 0 bases from V and 0 bases from J, with 9 bases between. This CDR3 is built from 16 residues. The CDR3 DNA sequence: TGCGCCAGCAGCCAAGAGGTGACCAACTCTGGAAACACCATATATTTT. It yields the protein CASSQEVTNSGNTIYF.

This clonotype was counted between two and nine times. The chain couples TRBV6-8 to TRBJ1-1; TRBD1 aligns across 7 bases. In germline, CDR1 is MNHGY, CDR2 SAAAGT. After removal of 7 bases from V and 1 base from J, the junction contained 6 bases not matched to a gene. The CDR3 has 14 residues. Here the CDR3 reads CASTYRQGNTEAFF. Here the CDR3 DNA reads TGTGCCAGCACCTACCGACAGGGGAACACTGAAGCTTTCTTT.

This clonotype was counted only a few times. The chain combines TRBV6-1 with TRBJ2-2, with 10 bases identical to TRBD2. V dropped 7 bases and J dropped 6; count of bases not matched to a gene: 14. Per the germline V gene, CDR1 is MNHNS and CDR2 is SASEGT. The CDR3 spans 17 residues. DNA for the CDR3: TGTGCCAGCAAGTGGACTAGCGGTAGTGCGTTAGCCGGGGAGCTGTTTTTT. This encodes CASKWTSGSALAGELFF.

The rearrangement uses TRBV30 and TRBJ2-2, with D uncertain. The CDR3 has 14 amino acids. V lost 0 bases, J lost 6 bases, and 11 bases lay in between. The germline V gene encodes CDR1 GTSNPN and CDR2 SVGIG (reference sequence). Here the CDR3 DNA reads TGTGCCTGGAGTGTACACGCCAAGGCCGGGGAGCTGTTTTTT. Encoded protein: CAWSVHAKAGELFF.

This chain joins TRBV5-5 and TRBJ1-3, with D possibly matching TRBD1 (5 bases). Germline V gene lookup returns CDR1 SGHKS and CDR2 YYEKEE (reference sequence). Deletions cut 3 bases from V and 4 bases from J, with 14 bases between. CDR3 size: 15 residues. The CDR3 DNA sequence: TGTGCCAGCAGCTCGGACACCGTAGGAGGAAACACCATATATTTT. It specifies CASSSDTVGGNTIYF.

The J gene is TRBJ1-1, the V gene TRBV4-2; 7 positions match TRBD1. This CDR3 region has 16 residues. Germline lookup yields CDR1 LGHNA and CDR2 YNFKEQ. The V and J ends lost 3 bases and 0 bases, in that order; junction bases with no gene match: 7. CDR3 protein: CASSHGTGTVNTEAFF. The CDR3 bases are TGTGCCAGCAGCCACGGGACCGGGACAGTGAACACTGAAGCTTTCTTT.

This sequence joins TRBV7-9 and TRBJ2-2; 8 positions match TRBD1. The ends lost 1 base at V and 5 bases at J; junction bases unmatched: 9. CDR1 and CDR2 (germline): SEHNR, FQNEAQ (reference sequence). The CDR3 has 17 residues. The CDR3 DNA is TGTGCCAGCAGCTTAGAAGCTCGGACAGGGTTTACCGGGGAGCTGTTTTTT. The encoded protein is CASSLEARTGFTGELFF.

This clonotype was counted between two and nine times. The rearrangement joins TRBV5-1 to TRBJ1-5; D remains ambiguous. From germline, CDR1 is SGHRS and CDR2 YFSETQ. With 4 bases removed from V and 7 bases from J, the gap between germline ends came to 15 bases. The CDR3 has 14 amino acids. The CDR3 protein is CASSQYAGGQPQHF. The CDR3 region has the DNA TGCGCCAGCAGCCAATATGCGGGTGGCCAGCCCCAGCATTTT.

The V and J genes are TRBV24-1 and TRBJ2-3; D unclear. Trimming cost V 4 bases and J 1 base, with 8 bases left between them. The CDR3 totals 14 residues. From germline, CDR1 is KGHDR and CDR2 SFDVKD. CDR3 coding DNA: TGTGCCACCAGTGACTACTACCGCACAGATACGCAGTATTTT. Translated: CATSDYYRTDTQYF.

This clonotype was seen a handful of times. The genes are TRBV19 and TRBJ2-5; tentatively, D is TRBD2 (6 bases). Germline-derived CDR1 and CDR2 are LNHDA and SQIVND (reference sequence). V shed 5 bases and J shed 2 bases, with 15 bases lying between them. This CDR3 is 15 amino acids long. The chain's CDR3 is CASSLPGLLQETQYF. CDR3 DNA: TGTGCCAGTAGTCTCCCGGGACTTTTACAAGAGACCCAGTACTTC.

This clonotype was observed a single time. The chain has TRBV12-3 or TRBV12-4 and TRBJ1-2; TRBD1 aligns across 9 bases. Germline trimming cut 6 bases from V and 3 bases from J; bases unmatched to any gene: 5. The CDR3 is 14 residues long. DNA of the CDR3: TGTGCCAGCAGGGGGACAGGGTGGGACTATGGCTACACCTTC. Protein sequence: CASRGTGWDYGYTF.

The rearrangement uses TRBV10-3 and TRBJ2-1, with TRBD1 matching over 8 bases. The J segment lost 8 bases and the V segment lost 3 bases, leaving 6 bases of the junction unmatched. The CDR3 has 14 amino acids. Germline V gene sequence: CDR1 ENHRY, CDR2 SYGVKD. Here the CDR3 reads CAISEQGVSDEQFF. In DNA form, the CDR3 reads TGTGCCATCAGTGAACAGGGGGTCAGCGATGAGCAGTTCTTC.

In its sample, this clonotype was seen a few times. The rearrangement joins TRBV4-1 to TRBJ2-7; D ambiguous. The CDR3 runs to 15 residues. The V end was cut by 4 bases, the J end by 0 bases, with 13 bases between. Germline V gene lookup returns CDR1 MGHRA and CDR2 YSYEKL. CDR3 DNA sequence: TGCGCCAGCAGCCGCGCCACCAGAACCTCCTACGAGCAGTACTTC. As protein: CASSRATRTSYEQYF.

The chain couples TRBV5-1 to TRBJ2-3, with D possibly being TRBD1 (6 bases). Trimming removed 1 base from V and 0 bases from J, with 12 bases in between. Germline V gene sequence: CDR1 SGHRS, CDR2 YFSETQ. This CDR3 spans 16 amino acids. The CDR3 protein is CASSLQGSRSTDTQYF. The CDR3 DNA is TGCGCCAGCAGCTTGCAGGGGTCCAGAAGCACAGATACGCAGTATTTT.

The chain uses TRBV7-2 and TRBJ1-2, with TRBD1 identical over 10 bases. The CDR3 is 16 residues long. V lost 4 bases, J lost 6 bases, and 11 bases stayed unmatched. From germline, CDR1 is SGHTA and CDR2 FQGNSA. Here the CDR3 DNA reads TGTGCCAGCAGCTCCGGGACAGGGGAGATGGGGAATGGCTACACCTTC. The encoded protein is CASSSGTGEMGNGYTF.

This clonotype was detected ten times or more. The chain links TRBV7-6 to TRBJ1-2, with 9 nucleotides matching TRBD1. V gave up 2 bases and J gave up 6 bases; unmatched junction bases: 4. Germline CDR1 and CDR2: SGHVS and FNYEAQ. The length of the CDR3 is 14 residues. CDR3 residues: CASSLTGTGNGYTF. The CDR3 DNA reads TGTGCCAGCAGCTTAACCGGGACAGGGAATGGCTACACCTTC.

In this sample, this clonotype turned up many times. The gene calls are TRBV7-9 and TRBJ2-1; D unclear. The CDR3 is made up of 12 amino acids. V was cut by 1 base and J by 12 bases, with 10 bases left in between. The germline CDR1 and CDR2 sequences are SEHNR and FQNEAQ (reference sequence). The CDR3 nucleotides are TGTGCCAGCAGCTTAGAACCGTCGTTGCAGTTCTTC. Its protein is CASSLEPSLQFF.

The table lists this clonotype with a few counts. V gene TRBV18 combines with J gene TRBJ2-3, with TRBD2 identical over 12 bases. V trimming: 2 bases; J trimming: 0 bases; junction bases outside the gene matches: 6. This CDR3 region has 18 residues. Germline V gives CDR1 KGHSH, CDR2 LQKENI. The CDR3 here is CASSPGLAGTSSTDTQYF. CDR3 nucleotides: TGTGCCAGCTCACCAGGACTAGCGGGGACCTCTAGCACAGATACGCAGTATTTT.

The chain employs TRBV20-1 and TRBJ2-7; 8 bases are a match to TRBD2. The length of the CDR3 is 13 residues. V dropped 6 bases and J dropped 6; count of bases not matched to a gene: 10. Per germline, CDR1 DFQATT and CDR2 SNEGSKA (reference sequence). The CDR3 region is CSAPGTRVGEQYF. The CDR3 DNA is TGCAGTGCCCCCGGGACTAGAGTCGGCGAGCAGTACTTC.

This clonotype was counted a few times. V is TRBV6-5 and J is TRBJ2-2, with 8 bases aligning to TRBD1. Trimming at V came to 6 bases and at J to 0 bases, leaving 6 bases not matched to a gene. The germline V gene has CDR1 MNHEY and CDR2 SVGAGI. The CDR3 runs 16 residues. This CDR3 reads CASRPPGQANTGELFF. For the CDR3, the DNA is TGTGCCAGCAGACCTCCGGGACAGGCGAACACCGGGGAGCTGTTTTTT.